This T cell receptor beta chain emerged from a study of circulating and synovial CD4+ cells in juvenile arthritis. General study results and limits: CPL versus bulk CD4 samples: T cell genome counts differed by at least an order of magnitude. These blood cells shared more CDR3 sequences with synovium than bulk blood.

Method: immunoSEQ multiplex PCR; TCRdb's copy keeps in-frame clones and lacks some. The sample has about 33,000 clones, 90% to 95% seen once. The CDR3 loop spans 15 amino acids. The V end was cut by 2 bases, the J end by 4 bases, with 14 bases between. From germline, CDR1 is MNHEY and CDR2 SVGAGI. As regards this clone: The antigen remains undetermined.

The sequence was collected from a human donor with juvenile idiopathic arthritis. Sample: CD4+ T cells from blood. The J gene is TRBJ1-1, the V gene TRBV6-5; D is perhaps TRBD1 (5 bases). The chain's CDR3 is CASSYVLRTGTEAFF. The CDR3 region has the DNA TGTGCCAGCAGTTACGTTCTCCGAACAGGCACTGAAGCTTTCTTT.